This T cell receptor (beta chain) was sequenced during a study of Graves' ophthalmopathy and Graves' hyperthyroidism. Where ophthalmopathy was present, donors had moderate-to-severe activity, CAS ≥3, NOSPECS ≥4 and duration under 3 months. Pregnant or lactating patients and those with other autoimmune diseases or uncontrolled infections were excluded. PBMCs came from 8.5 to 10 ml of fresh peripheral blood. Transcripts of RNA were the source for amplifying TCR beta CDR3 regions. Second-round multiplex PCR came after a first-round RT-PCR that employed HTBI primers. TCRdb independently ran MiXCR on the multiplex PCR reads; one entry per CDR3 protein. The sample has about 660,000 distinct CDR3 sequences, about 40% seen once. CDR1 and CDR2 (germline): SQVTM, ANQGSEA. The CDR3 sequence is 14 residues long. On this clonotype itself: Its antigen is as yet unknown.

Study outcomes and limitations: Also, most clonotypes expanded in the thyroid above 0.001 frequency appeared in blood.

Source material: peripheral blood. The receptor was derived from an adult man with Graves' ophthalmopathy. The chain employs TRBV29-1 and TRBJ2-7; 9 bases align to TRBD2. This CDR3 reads CSARRGLAGLEQYF. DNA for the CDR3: TGCAGTGCTAGGAGAGGGCTAGCGGGGCTCGAGCAGTACTTC.